The T cell receptor (beta chain) under discussion was sequenced for a study of PD-1 blockade in classical Hodgkin lymphoma. Relapse after autologous stem cell transplantation occurred in every patient, and brentuximab vedotin exposure varied. This clone is medium-sized (0.01 to 0.1%) within its sample. The antigen is not known. The CDR3 covers 13 residues. Germline V gene data show CDR1 as SGHTA and CDR2 as FQGNSA. Trimming pared 4 bases from V and 6 bases from J, leaving 12 bases between. Overall study findings and caveats: Healthy donors were reported to have higher baseline TCR diversity than newly diagnosed patients.

TCRdb keeps only in-frame clones here, not all; method: immunoSEQ multiplex PCR. The repertoire has 35,000 to 45,000 clones, under 75% of them found once; the top ten carry approximately 2.9%. The sequencing used peripheral blood mononuclear cells (PBMCs), collected before the second cycle of nivolumab. This sequence originates from a human donor with classical Hodgkin lymphoma. V and J are TRBV7-2 and TRBJ1-2; D is perhaps TRBD1 (5 bases). This chain's CDR3 is CASSYTPGNGYTF. CDR3 in DNA: TGTGCCAGCAGCTACACTCCAGGGAATGGCTACACCTTC.